This T cell receptor beta chain emerged from a study of T cell responses to AZD1222 COVID-19 vaccine. This CDR3 has 15 residues. The V gene lost 2 bases and the J gene lost 6 bases, with 15 bases spanning the gap. Germline V gives CDR1 SGHDN, CDR2 FVKESK. Here immunoSEQ multiplex PCR was the method, and the copy in TCRdb shows in-frame clones only, minus some. Altogether around 130,000 clones are present, around 83% being singletons, with the ten largest covering less than 3.5%. The sequence was collected from an adult who received the AZD1222 COVID-19 vaccine. The chain links TRBV14 to TRBJ2-3; TRBD1 might be the D (6 bases). The sequencing here drew on peripheral blood, taken 28 days after the second AZD1222 dose. In DNA form, the CDR3 reads TGTGCCAGCAGCCAACAGGGGCGGAATGTGGATACGCAGTATTTT. This gives the protein CASSQQGRNVDTQYF.